This T cell receptor beta chain was observed in a study of identical twins (dated by TCRdb to the mid-2010s). For the wider study: TCR alpha and beta repertoires from monozygotic twins, unrelated adults of various ages and cord blood were deep-sequenced to test whether fetal clonotypes persist. To rule out contamination, the twin experiments were replicated at different times with different library preparation protocols. The full study reports these points: Compared with coincidental sharing between unrelated individuals, out-of-frame TCR alpha sequences shared between twins showed an excess of sequences with low generation probability. Invariant T cells such as MAIT and iNKT could partly confound zero-insertion analyses, although diverse VJ usage argued against such confounding for most clonotypes. Out-of-frame TCR alpha sharing in monozygotic twins was systematically underestimated by recombination models, whereas sharing between unrelated individuals was in agreement with the recombination models. Abundant cord blood beta clonotypes carried fewer insertions; young adult naive repertoires showed a weaker similar trend, while memory repertoires showed none. Because the same donors could not be followed over many years, the conclusions depended on cross-sectional statistical analysis. In beta out-of-frame sequences, excess twin sharing was weaker, because having fewer shared sequences lowered the signal-to-noise ratio.

The library came from 5' RACE. TCRdb records Illumina HiSeq 2000 as the sequencer. A universal primer binding site was introduced by template switching, and a unique molecular identifier was present in the final cDNA, enabling accurate counting of TCR cDNA molecules. First-strand cDNA for TCR alpha and beta chains was synthesized from specific primers in the conserved constant-segment region. Each cDNA library was double barcoded, with a SMART-Mk sample barcode plus Illumina barcodes, to control for contamination. TruSeq adapter sequences, together with Illumina sample barcodes, were added in two successive PCR steps. TCR alpha and beta cDNA libraries were sequenced on the Illumina HiSeq platform with custom primers. The original methods were these. Raw reads were processed with MiGEC to extract unique molecular identifiers, and MiXCR was used to determine CDR3 positions. Recombination models were inferred per individual with the repgenHMM and IGoR tools using an EM algorithm. Shared clonotypes were analyzed with the tcR package in R, and sharing was normalized by the product of cloneset sizes. To study raw recombination free of thymic and clonal selection effects, out-of-frame nonproductive sequences were analyzed. TCRdb redid the processing of the public reads, applying fastp at Q25 and MiXCR, and retained in-frame beta chains. Every distinct CDR3 protein forms one entry, paired with its most common genes and DNA. The V and J calls come from TCRdb's annotation, not from the publication. The table for this sample lists 650,000 to 750,000 distinct CDR3 sequences; 21% of them were counted only once. The ten largest make up more than 4% of the sample.

All donors were healthy Caucasians. The twin cohort comprised three pairs of female monozygotic twins, all aged about 18 to 30 years. The RNA used for TCR libraries was isolated from peripheral blood mononuclear cells. As to this clonotype: The antigen it recognizes is unknown. Within one base of it there is no much larger clone, and no base qualities were kept.

CDR1 SGHVS and CDR2 FNYEAQ are derived from the germline V gene. The CDR3 starts with the cysteine, ends with the phenylalanine, and has 13 residues. Just CDR3 DNA is preserved here, 39 bases in frame from base 1. V is shortened by 3 bases, J by 12 bases, and the region joining them spans 14 bases. The same sample was also studied in work on T cells expressing NK-cell markers. As that second paper reports: About 8 donors provided sorted CD3+CD56+NKG2C+, CD3+CD56+NKG2C- and CD3+CD56-NKG2C+ T-cell subsets, whose TCR beta-chain repertoires were profiled. Among the eight sequenced donors, only one was HCMV-seronegative, while the other seven were HCMV-seropositive. To restrict sorting to alphabetaTCR-expressing T cells, an anti-gammadeltaTCR antibody was added in several experiments. In six or seven donors, the dominant CD3+CD56+NKG2C+ clonotypes ranked among the top 10 CD8+ clonotypes, making up 1.0-7.0% of CD8+ T cells. Those dominant clonotypes were again the most abundant among CD3+CD56-NKG2C+ cells in several donors, at roughly 25-60.1%. Whether the expanded NKG2C-expressing T cell clones were specific for HCMV antigens was left unclear. The study sequenced eight donors, all healthy volunteers chosen at random: three men and five women. A commercial ELISA kit detecting HCMV-specific IgG in serum was used to determine HCMV serostatus. Bulk peripheral blood T-cell repertoires were additionally sequenced from unsorted PBMC for six donors. MIGEC handled demultiplexing of the reads and grouping by UMI, while MiTCR was used to assemble and quantify clonotypes. Only TCR cDNA sequences supported by at least two reads were kept to exclude erroneous sequences. Downstream repertoire analysis used the tcR package, and clonotypes were matched across fractions by CDR3 nucleotide sequence plus V segment. Antigen specificity was annotated against VDJdb with VDJmatch, allowing one amino acid substitution in CDR3.

The rearrangement combines TRBV7-6 with TRBJ1-4, with an unclear D gene assignment. The specimen sequenced was PBMCs. The TCR comes from a woman under 30 in good health. The DNA reads as follows: TGTGCCAGCAGCTTGCGAGAAAGGGTGGAACTGTTTTTT. This is translated as CASSLRERVELFF.